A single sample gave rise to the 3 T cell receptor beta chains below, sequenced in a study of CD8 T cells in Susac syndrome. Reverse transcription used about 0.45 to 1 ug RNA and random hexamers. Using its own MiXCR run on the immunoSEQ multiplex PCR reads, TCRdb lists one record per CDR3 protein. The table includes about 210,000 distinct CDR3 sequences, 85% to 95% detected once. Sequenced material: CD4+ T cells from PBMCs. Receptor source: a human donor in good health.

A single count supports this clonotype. In DNA form, the CDR3 reads TGTGCCAGCAGCCCGAGACGCCGGAACACTGAAGCTTTCTTT. Protein sequence: CASSPRRRNTEAFF. J is TRBJ1-1 and V is TRBV14; no clear D gene. CDR3 length: 14 amino acids. Germline V CDR1 and CDR2: SGHDN, FVKESK. The V end was cut by 4 bases, the J end by 1 base, with 10 bases between.

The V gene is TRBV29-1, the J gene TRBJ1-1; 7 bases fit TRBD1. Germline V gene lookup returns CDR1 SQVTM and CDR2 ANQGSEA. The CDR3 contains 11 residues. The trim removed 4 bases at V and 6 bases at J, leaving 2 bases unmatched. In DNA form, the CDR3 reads TGCAGCGTTGGAACAGGGGCTGAAGCTTTCTTT. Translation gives CSVGTGAEAFF.

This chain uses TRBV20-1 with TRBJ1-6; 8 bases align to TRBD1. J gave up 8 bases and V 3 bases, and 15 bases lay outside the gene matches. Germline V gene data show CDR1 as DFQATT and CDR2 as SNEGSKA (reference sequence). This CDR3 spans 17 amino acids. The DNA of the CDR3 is TGCAGTGCTAGCTTTCCTTTCCCGGGACAGGCGGATTCACCCCTCCACTTT. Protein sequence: CSASFPFPGQADSPLHF.